This T cell receptor (beta chain) was captured in a study of identical twins. TCRdb ran MiXCR on the 5' RACE reads and lists one entry per CDR3 protein. The sample holds more than 400,000 distinct CDR3 sequences, around 15% seen once. Study observations and caveats: Invariant MAIT and iNKT cells could partly confound zero-insertion analyses. The study found that models underestimated out-of-frame TCR alpha sharing in monozygotic twins.

Per germline, CDR1 SGHTA and CDR2 FQGNSA. V lost 8 bases and J lost 5, with 16 bases in between. The CDR3 is 14 amino acids. The sample holds a few counts of this clonotype. No antigen is known for it. This same sample was also taken into another study, of yellow fever vaccine responses in identical twins.

Sequences were obtained from CD4+ T cells sorted from blood. The V and J genes are TRBV7-2 and TRBJ1-5; D is uncertain. This receptor was obtained from a woman younger than 30 in good health. The CDR3 loop is CASRGFLPYQPQHF. Here the CDR3 DNA reads TGTGCCAGCCGCGGTTTCTTGCCTTATCAGCCCCAGCATTTT.